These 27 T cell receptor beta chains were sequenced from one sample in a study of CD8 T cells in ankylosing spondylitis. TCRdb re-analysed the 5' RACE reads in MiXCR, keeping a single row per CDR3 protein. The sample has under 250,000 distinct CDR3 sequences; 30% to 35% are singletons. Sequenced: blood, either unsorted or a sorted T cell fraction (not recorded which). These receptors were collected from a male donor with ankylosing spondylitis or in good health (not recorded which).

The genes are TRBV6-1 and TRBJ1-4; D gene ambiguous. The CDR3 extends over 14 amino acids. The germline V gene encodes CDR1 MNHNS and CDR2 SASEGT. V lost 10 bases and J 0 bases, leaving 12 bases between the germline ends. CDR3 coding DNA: TGTGCCACCGCCCGAACCTCAACTAATGAAAAACTGTTTTTT. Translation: CATARTSTNEKLFF.

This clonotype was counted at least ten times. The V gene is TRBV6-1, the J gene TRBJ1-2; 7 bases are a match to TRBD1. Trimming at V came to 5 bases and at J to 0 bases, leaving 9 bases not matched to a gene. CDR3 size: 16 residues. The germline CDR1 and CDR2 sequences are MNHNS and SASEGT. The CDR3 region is CASSPQSGGANYGYTF. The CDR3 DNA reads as TGTGCCAGCAGTCCCCAGTCAGGGGGAGCTAACTATGGCTACACCTTC.

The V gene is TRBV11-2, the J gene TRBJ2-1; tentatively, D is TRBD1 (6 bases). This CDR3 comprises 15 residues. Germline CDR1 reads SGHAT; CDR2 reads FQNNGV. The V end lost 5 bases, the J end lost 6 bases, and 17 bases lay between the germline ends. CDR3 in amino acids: CASSALQGIGNEQFF. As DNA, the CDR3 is TGTGCCAGCAGCGCCTTACAGGGAATAGGCAATGAGCAGTTCTTC.

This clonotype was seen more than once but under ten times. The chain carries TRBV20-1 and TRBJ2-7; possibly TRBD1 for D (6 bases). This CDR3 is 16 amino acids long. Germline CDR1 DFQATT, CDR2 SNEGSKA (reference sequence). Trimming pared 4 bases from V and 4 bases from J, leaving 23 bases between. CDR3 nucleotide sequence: TGCAGTGCTACCCAGCCGGGACACGCCTTCGGATACGAGCAGTACTTC. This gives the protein CSATQPGHAFGYEQYF.

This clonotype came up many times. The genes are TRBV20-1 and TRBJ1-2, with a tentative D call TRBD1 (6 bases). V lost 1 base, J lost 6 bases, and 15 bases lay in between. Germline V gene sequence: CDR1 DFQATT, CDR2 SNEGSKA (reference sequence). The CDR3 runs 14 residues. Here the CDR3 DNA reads TGCAGTGCTAGAGTAGTTGACAGGAGAAATGGCTACACCTTC. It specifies CSARVVDRRNGYTF.

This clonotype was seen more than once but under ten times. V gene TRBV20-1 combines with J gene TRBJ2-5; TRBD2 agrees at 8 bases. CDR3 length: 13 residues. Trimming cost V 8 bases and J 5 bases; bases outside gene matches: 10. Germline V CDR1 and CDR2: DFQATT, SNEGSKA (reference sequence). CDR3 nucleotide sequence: TGCAGTAGCCTCTGGCGGGGGGACGAGACCCAGTACTTC. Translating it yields CSSLWRGDETQYF.

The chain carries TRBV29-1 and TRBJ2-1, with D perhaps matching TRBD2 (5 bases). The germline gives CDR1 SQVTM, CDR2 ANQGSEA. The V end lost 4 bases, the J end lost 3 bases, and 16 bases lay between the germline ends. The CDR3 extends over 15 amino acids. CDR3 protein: CSVGNSGWGYNEQFF. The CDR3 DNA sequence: TGCAGCGTTGGGAACAGCGGATGGGGCTACAATGAGCAGTTCTTC.

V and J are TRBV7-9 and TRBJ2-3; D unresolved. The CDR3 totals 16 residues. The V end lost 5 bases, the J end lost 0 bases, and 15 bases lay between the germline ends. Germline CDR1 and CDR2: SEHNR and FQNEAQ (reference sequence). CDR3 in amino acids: CASSPPPVTSTDTQYF. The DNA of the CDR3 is TGTGCCAGCAGCCCGCCCCCCGTGACTAGCACAGATACGCAGTATTTT.

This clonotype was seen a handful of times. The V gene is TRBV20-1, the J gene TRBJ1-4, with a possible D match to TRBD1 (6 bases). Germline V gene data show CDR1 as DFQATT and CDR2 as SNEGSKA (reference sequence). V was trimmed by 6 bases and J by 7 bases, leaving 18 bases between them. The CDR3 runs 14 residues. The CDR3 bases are TGCAGTGCCCGGGCCGGGGGCGGCGGTGAAAAACTGTTTTTT. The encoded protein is CSARAGGGGEKLFF.

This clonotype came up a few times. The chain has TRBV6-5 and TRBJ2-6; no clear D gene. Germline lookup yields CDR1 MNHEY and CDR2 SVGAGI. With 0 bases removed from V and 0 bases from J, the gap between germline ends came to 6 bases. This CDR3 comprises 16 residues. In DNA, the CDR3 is TGTGCCAGCAGTTACTCCGGGCCCTCTGGGGCCAACGTCCTGACTTTC. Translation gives CASSYSGPSGANVLTF.

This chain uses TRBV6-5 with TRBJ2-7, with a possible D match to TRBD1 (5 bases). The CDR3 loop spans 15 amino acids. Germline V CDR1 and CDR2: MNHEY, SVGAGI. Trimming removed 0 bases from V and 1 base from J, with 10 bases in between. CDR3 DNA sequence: TGTGCCAGCAGTTACTCGACAGAGGCATCCTACGAGCAGTACTTC. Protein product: CASSYSTEASYEQYF.

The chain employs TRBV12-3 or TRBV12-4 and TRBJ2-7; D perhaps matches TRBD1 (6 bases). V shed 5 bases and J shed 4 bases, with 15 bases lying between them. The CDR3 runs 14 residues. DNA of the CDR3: TGTGCCAGCAGTACCGGGACACCGGTGTACGAGCAGTACTTC. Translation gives CASSTGTPVYEQYF.

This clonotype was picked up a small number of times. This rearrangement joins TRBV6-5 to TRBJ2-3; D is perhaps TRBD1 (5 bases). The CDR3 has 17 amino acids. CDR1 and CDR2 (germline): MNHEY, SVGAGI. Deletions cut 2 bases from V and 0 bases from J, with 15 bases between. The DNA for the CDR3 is TGTGCCAGCAGTTACCCTCGACAGAGAACTAGCACAGATACGCAGTATTTT. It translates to CASSYPRQRTSTDTQYF.

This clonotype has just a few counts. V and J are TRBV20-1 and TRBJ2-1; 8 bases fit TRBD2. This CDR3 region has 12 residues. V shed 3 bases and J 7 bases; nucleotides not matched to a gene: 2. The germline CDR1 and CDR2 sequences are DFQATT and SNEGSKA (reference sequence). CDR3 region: CSASGGGNEQFF. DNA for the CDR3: TGCAGTGCTAGCGGGGGGGGAAATGAGCAGTTCTTC.

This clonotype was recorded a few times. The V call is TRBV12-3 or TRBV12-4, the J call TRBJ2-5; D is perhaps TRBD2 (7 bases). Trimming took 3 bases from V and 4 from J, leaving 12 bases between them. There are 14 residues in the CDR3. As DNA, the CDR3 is TGTGCCAGCAGTTTTGGCGGGGGCGGAGAGACCCAGTACTTC. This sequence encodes CASSFGGGGETQYF.

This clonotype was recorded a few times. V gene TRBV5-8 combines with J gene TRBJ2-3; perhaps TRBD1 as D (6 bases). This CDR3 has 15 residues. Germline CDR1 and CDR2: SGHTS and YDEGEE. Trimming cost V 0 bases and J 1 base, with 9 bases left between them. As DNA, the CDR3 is TGTGCCAGCAGCTTGGGGGACACCCGCACAGATACGCAGTATTTT. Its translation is CASSLGDTRTDTQYF.

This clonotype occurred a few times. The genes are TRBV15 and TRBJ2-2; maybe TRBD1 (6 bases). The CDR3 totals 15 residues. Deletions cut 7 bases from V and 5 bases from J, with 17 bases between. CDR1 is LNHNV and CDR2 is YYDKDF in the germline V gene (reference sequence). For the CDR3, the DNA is TGTGCCACCACGTCAGGACAGCTCAGTACCGGGGAGCTGTTTTTT. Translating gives CATTSGQLSTGELFF.

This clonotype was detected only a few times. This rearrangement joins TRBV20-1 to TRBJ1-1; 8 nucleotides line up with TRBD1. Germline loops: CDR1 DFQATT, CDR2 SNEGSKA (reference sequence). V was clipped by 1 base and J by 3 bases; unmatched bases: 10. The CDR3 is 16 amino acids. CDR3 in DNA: TGCAGTGCTAGAGGAGGCCAGGGGGCTTGGGACACTGAAGCTTTCTTT. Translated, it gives CSARGGQGAWDTEAFF.

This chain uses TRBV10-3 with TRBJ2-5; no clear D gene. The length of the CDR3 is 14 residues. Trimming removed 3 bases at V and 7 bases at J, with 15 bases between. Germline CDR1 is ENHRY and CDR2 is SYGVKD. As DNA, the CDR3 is TGTGCCATCAGTGACATGCTGCCTATCGGGACCCAGTACTTC. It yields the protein CAISDMLPIGTQYF.

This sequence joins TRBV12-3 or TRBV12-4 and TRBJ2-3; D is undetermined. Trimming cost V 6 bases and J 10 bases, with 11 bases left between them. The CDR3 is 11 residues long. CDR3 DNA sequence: TGTGCCAGCAGGTTGGGGTGGGCGCAGTATTTT. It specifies CASRLGWAQYF.

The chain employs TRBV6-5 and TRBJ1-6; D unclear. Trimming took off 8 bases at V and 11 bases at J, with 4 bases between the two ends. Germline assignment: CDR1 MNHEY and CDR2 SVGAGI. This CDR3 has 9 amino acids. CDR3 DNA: TGTGCCAGCGGCCCACCCCTCCACTTT. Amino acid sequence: CASGPPLHF.

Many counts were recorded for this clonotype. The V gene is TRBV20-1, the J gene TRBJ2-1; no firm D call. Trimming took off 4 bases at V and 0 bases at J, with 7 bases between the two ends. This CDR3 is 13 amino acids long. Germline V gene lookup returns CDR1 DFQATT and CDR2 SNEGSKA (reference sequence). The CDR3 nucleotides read TGCAGTGCTAATCAGCCCTCCTACAATGAGCAGTTCTTC. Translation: CSANQPSYNEQFF.

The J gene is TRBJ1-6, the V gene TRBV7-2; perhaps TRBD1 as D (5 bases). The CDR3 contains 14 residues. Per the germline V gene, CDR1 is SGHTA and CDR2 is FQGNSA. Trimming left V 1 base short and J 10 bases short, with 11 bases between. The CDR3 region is CASSLGGGNSPLHF. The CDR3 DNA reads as TGTGCCAGCAGCTTAGGTGGGGGAAACTCACCCCTCCACTTT.

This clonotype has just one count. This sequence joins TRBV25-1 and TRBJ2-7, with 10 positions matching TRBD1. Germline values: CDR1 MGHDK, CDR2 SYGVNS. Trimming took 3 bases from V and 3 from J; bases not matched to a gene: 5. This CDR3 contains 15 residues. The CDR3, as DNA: TGTGCCAGCAGTGAGGACCGGGACAGGGGCTACGAGCAGTACTTC. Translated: CASSEDRDRGYEQYF.

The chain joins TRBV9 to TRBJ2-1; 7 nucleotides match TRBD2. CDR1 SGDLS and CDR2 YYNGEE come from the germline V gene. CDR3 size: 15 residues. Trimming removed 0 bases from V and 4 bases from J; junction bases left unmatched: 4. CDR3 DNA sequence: TGTGCCAGCAGCGTAGGCCTAGCGGAATACAATGAGCAGTTCTTC. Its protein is CASSVGLAEYNEQFF.

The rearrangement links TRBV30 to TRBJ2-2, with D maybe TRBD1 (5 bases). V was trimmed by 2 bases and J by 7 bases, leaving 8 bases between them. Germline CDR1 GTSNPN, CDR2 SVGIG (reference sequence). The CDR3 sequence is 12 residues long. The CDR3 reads CAWSRGSGELFF. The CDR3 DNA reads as TGTGCCTGGAGTAGGGGTAGCGGGGAGCTGTTTTTT.

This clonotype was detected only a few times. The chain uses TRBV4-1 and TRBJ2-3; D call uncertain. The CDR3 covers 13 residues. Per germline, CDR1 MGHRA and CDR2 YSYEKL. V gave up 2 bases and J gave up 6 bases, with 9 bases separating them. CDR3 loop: CASSQLEEDTQYF. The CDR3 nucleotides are TGCGCCAGCAGCCAACTCGAGGAGGATACGCAGTATTTT.